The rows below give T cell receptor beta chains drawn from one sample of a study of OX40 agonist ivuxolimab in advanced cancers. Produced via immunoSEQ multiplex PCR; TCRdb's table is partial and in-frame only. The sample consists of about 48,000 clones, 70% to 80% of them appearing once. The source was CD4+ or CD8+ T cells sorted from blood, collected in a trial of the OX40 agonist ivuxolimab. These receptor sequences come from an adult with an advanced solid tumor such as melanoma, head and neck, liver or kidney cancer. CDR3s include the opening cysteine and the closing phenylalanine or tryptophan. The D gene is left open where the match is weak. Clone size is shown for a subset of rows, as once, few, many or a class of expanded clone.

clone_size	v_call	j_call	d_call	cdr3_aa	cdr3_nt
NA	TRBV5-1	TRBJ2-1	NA	CASSQDANTYNEQFF	TGCGCCAGCAGCCAGGACGCAAACACTTACAATGAGCAGTTCTTC
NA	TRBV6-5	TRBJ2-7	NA	CASSYNSYEQYF	TGTGCCAGCAGTTACAACTCCTACGAGCAGTACTTC
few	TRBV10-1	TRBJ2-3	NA	CASSFGADTQYF	TGCGCCAGCAGTTTCGGGGCAGATACGCAGTATTTT
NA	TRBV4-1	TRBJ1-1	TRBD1	CASSQIDRGITEAFF	TGCGCCAGCAGCCAAATAGACAGGGGGATCACTGAAGCTTTCTTT
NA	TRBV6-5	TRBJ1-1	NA	CASSLGPGTEAFF	TGTGCCAGCAGTTTGGGGCCGGGTACTGAAGCTTTCTTT
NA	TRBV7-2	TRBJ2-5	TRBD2	CANGLAGDPQETQYF	TGTGCCAACGGACTAGCGGGAGACCCCCAAGAGACCCAGTACTTC
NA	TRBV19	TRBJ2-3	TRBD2	CASSGGLAGAPSTDTQYF	TGTGCCAGCTCTGGTGGACTAGCGGGGGCGCCTAGCACAGATACGCAGTATTTT
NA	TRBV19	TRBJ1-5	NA	CASSIGRLGGQPQHF	TGTGCCAGTAGTATAGGCCGCCTGGGAGGGCAGCCCCAGCATTTT
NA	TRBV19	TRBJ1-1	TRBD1	CASWDRQIEAFF	TGTGCCAGTTGGGACAGACAAATTGAAGCTTTCTTT
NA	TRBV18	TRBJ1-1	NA	CASSPPGQRNTEAFF	TGTGCCAGCTCACCACCGGGGCAAAGAAACACTGAAGCTTTCTTT
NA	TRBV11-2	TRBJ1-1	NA	CASSLERWDGENTEAFF	TGTGCCAGCAGCTTAGAACGGTGGGACGGTGAGAACACTGAAGCTTTCTTT
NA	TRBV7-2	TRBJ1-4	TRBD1	CASSLEGTGVNEKLFF	TGTGCCAGCAGCTTAGAGGGGACAGGGGTAAATGAAAAACTGTTTTTT
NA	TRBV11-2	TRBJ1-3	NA	CASSLRGDRNTIYF	TGTGCCAGCAGCTTAAGAGGGGACCGAAACACCATATATTTT
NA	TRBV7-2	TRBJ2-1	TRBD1	CASSLPGQGANEQFF	TGTGCCAGCAGCCTCCCAGGACAGGGGGCAAATGAGCAGTTCTTC
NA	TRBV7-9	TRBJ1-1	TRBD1	CASSLATGGTEAFF	TGTGCCAGCAGCTTAGCAACAGGGGGCACTGAAGCTTTCTTT
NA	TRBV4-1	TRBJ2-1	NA	CASSQERGTGGEQFF	TGCGCCAGCAGCCAAGAAAGGGGGACGGGTGGTGAGCAGTTCTTC
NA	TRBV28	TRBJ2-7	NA	CASSSLKDSYEQYF	TGTGCCAGCAGTAGCCTGAAAGACTCCTACGAGCAGTACTTC
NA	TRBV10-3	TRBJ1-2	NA	CAISDPWEGYGYTF	TGTGCCATCAGTGATCCCTGGGAGGGCTATGGCTACACCTTC
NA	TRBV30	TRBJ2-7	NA	CAWSVGGTLYEQYF	TGTGCCTGGAGTGTAGGAGGGACACTATACGAGCAGTACTTC
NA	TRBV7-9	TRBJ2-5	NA	CASSLRWETQYF	TGTGCCAGCAGCTTAAGGTGGGAGACCCAGTACTTC
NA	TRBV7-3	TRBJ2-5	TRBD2	CASSQPTGTSGSSGTQYF	TGCGCCAGCAGCCAACCAACAGGGACTAGCGGATCCTCTGGGACCCAGTACTTC
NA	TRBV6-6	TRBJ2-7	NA	CASSYRISYEQYF	TGTGCCAGCAGTTACAGGATCTCCTACGAGCAGTACTTC
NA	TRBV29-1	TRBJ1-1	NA	CSVEERGGTEAFF	TGCAGCGTTGAAGAGAGGGGTGGAACTGAAGCTTTCTTT
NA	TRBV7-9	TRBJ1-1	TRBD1	CASSRGQANTEAFF	TGTGCCAGCAGCCGGGGACAGGCGAACACTGAAGCTTTCTTT
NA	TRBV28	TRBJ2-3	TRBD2	CASSRTSGGFADTQYF	TGTGCCAGCAGCCGGACTAGCGGGGGTTTCGCAGATACGCAGTATTTT
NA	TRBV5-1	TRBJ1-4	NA	CASSDTSTNEKLFF	TGCGCCAGCAGCGACACTTCAACTAATGAAAAACTGTTTTTT
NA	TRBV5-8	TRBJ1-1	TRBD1	CASSLGGQPNTEAFF	TGTGCCAGCAGCTTGGGGGGACAGCCGAACACTGAAGCTTTCTTT
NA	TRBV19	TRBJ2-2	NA	CATRAAVNTGELFF	TGTGCCACTCGCGCGGCGGTGAACACCGGGGAGCTGTTTTTT
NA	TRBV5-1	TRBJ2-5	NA	CASSSGAGAQYF	TGCGCCAGCAGCTCGGGGGCGGGGGCCCAGTACTTC
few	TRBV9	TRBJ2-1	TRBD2	CASSASGRGINEQFF	TGTGCCAGCAGCGCTAGCGGGAGGGGGATCAATGAGCAGTTCTTC
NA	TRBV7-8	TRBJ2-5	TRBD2	CASGTSGGGWIETQYF	TGTGCCAGCGGAACTAGCGGGGGAGGGTGGATAGAGACCCAGTACTTC
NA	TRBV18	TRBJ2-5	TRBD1	CASQWGRGTSETQYF	TGTGCCAGCCAGTGGGGCAGGGGGACGTCGGAGACCCAGTACTTC
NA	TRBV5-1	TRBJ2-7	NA	CASSLAKVGNEQYF	TGCGCCAGCAGCTTGGCCAAGGTGGGGAACGAGCAGTACTTC
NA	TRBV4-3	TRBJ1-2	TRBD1	CASSPDRGYGYTF	TGCGCCAGCAGCCCGGACAGGGGTTATGGCTACACCTTC
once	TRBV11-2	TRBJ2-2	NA	CASSTDRHTGELFF	TGTGCCAGCAGCACCGACAGACACACCGGGGAGCTGTTTTTT
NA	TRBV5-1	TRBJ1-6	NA	CASSLGRSGRNSPLHF	TGCGCCAGCAGCTTGGGACGGTCGGGCCGGAATTCACCCCTCCACTTT
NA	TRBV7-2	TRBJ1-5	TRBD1	CASSAGQGNQPQHF	TGTGCCAGCAGCGCGGGACAGGGGAATCAGCCCCAGCATTTT
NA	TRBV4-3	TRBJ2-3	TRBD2	CASSQRGGTTDTQYF	TGCGCCAGCAGCCAGCGGGGGGGGACCACAGATACGCAGTATTTT
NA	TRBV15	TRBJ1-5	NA	CATSRDLGYGNQPQHF	TGTGCCACCAGCAGAGATCTTGGGTATGGCAATCAGCCCCAGCATTTT
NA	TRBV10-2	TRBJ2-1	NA	CASSSGQEQFF	TGCGCCAGTAGTTCAGGGCAGGAGCAGTTCTTC
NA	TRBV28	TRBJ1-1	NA	CASSQTEVEAFF	TGTGCCAGCAGCCAAACGGAGGTTGAAGCTTTCTTT
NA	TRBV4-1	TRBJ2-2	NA	CASSQTGVGELFF	TGCGCCAGCAGCCAAACGGGGGTTGGGGAGCTGTTTTTT
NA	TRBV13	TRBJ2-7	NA	CASSPPGLYEQYF	TGTGCCAGCAGCCCCCCGGGGCTCTACGAGCAGTACTTC
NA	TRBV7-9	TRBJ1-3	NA	CASSPGDFTRNTIYF	TGTGCCAGCAGCCCCGGAGACTTTACCAGAAACACCATATATTTT
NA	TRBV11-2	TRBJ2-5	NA	CASSPRFETQYF	TGTGCCAGCAGCCCCAGGTTCGAGACCCAGTACTTC
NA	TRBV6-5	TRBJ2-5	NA	CASSYSGRTETQYF	TGTGCCAGCAGTTACTCGGGCAGGACAGAGACCCAGTACTTC